This T cell receptor beta chain was recovered during a study of glioma-infiltrating T cells. In the study overall: WHO grade II oligodendrogliomas or astrocytomas, plus non-recurrent WHO grade IV glioblastomas, were sampled.

This clonotype turned up a few times. At one end the junction does not follow the germline gene, possibly because of a read error. Amplification of TCR alpha and beta CDR3 regions from RNA used iRepertoire nested multiplex PCR. MiXCR, run by TCRdb on the multiplex PCR reads, gives a single entry per CDR3 protein. The sample contains about 410,000 distinct CDR3 sequences, 41% of which appear only once. Germline lookup yields CDR1 SSHAT and CDR2 FNYEAQ (reference sequence). The CDR3 runs 13 residues. What was sequenced was glioma tissue, nonneoplastic brain tissue, or PBMCs (not recorded which). The chain links TRBV7-7 to TRBJ2-1, with 7 bases identical to TRBD2. This clonotype was obtained from a human donor with low-grade glioma or glioblastoma, undergoing nonglioma brain surgery, or in good health (not recorded which). CDR3 sequence (DNA): TGTGCTAGCAGCTTAGAAGAGCGGGGTGAGCAGTTCTTC. Its translation is CASSLEERGEQFF.